This entry features one TCR beta chain sequence. Its antigen is currently unknown. Data came from immunoSEQ multiplex PCR; TCRdb stores just in-frame clones and leaves some out. In the table there are over 120,000 clones, about 90% of which are singletons. These data are taken from a study of graft-versus-host responses after intestinal transplantation. Study overall: Recipients had transplants, and these were multivisceral, liver-intestinal, or isolated intestinal.

Looked up from germline, CDR1 is LNHDA and CDR2 is SQIVND (reference sequence). This CDR3 comprises 13 residues. V lost 7 bases to trimming and J lost 6 bases; unmatched junction nucleotides: 7. Study outcomes and limitations: Detection of GvH clones occurred in recipient marrow, and some had their first appearance in ileum or blood. Allografts carried high graft-versus-host to host-versus-graft clonal ratios in patients having graft-donor T cell macrochimerism.

The gene calls are TRBV19 and TRBJ1-2; TRBD1 matches at 8 bases. This clonotype originated in a human donor who received an intestinal transplant. This sample comprised unstimulated CD4+ T cells sorted from spleen or lymph node cells, obtained before intestinal transplant. The CDR3 DNA follows: TGTGCCAGTACCGGGACAGGAGATAATGGCTACACCTTC. Protein product: CASTGTGDNGYTF.